The 13 T cell receptor beta chains below come from one sample, sequenced in a study of T-cell memory formation after mild COVID-19. TCRdb used MiXCR to reprocess the 5' RACE reads, holding one entry per CDR3 protein. The sample shows 95,000 to 120,000 distinct CDR3 sequences, over 15% of them seen only once. The material sequenced was PBMCs or a T cell subset sorted from them (not recorded which). The receptor source for this set is a man aged 18 to 29 who had mild COVID-19 (a few samples of this study predate the infection). Cell type and time point are not known.

The table lists this clonotype with a few counts. The DNA of the CDR3 is TGTGCCAGCAGAGGGGGGGGCTCAGATACGCAGTATTTT. Its translation: CASRGGGSDTQYF. V and J are TRBV11-2 and TRBJ2-3; D possibly corresponds to TRBD2 (7 bases). CDR1 SGHAT and CDR2 FQNNGV come from the germline V gene. The length of the CDR3 is 13 residues. The V end lost 6 bases, the J end lost 4 bases, and 11 bases lay between the germline ends.

This chain links TRBV7-2 with TRBJ1-6; D gene uncertain. CDR3 length: 13 amino acids. Trimming removed 1 base from V and 4 bases from J, with 2 bases in between. CDR1 is SGHTA, CDR2 FQGNSA, per germline. CDR3 residues: CASSLGYNSPLHF. In DNA, the CDR3 is TGTGCCAGCAGCTTAGGGTATAATTCACCCCTCCACTTT.

The CDR3 here is CASSRTGIYEQYF. In DNA, the CDR3 is TGTGCCAGCAGCAGGACAGGGATCTACGAGCAGTACTTC. V usage is TRBV7-9 and J usage is TRBJ2-7, with 8 bases lining up with TRBD1. The CDR3 runs to 13 residues. V dropped 5 bases and J dropped 3; count of bases not matched to a gene: 3. CDR1 and CDR2 from the germline V gene are SEHNR and FQNEAQ (reference sequence). The complete variable domain, with remaining parts taken from reference TRBV7-9 and TRBJ2-7, reads DTGVSQNPRHKITKRGQNVTFRCDPISEHNRLYWYRQTLGQGPEFLTYFQNEAQLEKSRLLSDRFSAERPKGSFSTLEIQRTEQGDSAMYLCASSRTGIYEQYFGPGTRLTVT.

The V gene is TRBV10-3, the J gene TRBJ1-2; 7 bases map to TRBD1. The V gene's germline CDR1 is ENHRY and CDR2 SYGVKD. Trimming cost V 6 bases and J 3 bases; bases outside gene matches: 7. The CDR3 contains 14 residues. The CDR3 protein is CAIRQDRFDYGYTF. DNA for the CDR3: TGTGCCATCAGACAGGACAGGTTCGACTATGGCTACACCTTC.

This chain links TRBV6-2 or TRBV6-3 with TRBJ2-1, with D perhaps matching TRBD2 (6 bases). The CDR3 contains 14 residues. The V gene lost 4 bases and the J gene lost 4 bases, with 11 bases spanning the gap. CDR1 and CDR2 from the germline V gene are MNHEY and SVGEGT. The CDR3 loop is CASSSLGTYNEQFF. CDR3 nucleotide sequence: TGTGCCAGCAGTTCCCTAGGGACTTACAATGAGCAGTTCTTC.

This chain connects TRBV6-2 or TRBV6-3 to TRBJ1-2, with D perhaps matching TRBD1 (5 bases). Germline V gene data show CDR1 as MNHEY and CDR2 as SVGEGT. The CDR3 has 14 residues. V gave up 4 bases and J gave up 7 bases, with 16 bases separating them. CDR3 in amino acids: CASSLLGPLFGYTF. The DNA for the CDR3 is TGTGCCAGCAGTTTATTGGGACCGCTTTTTGGCTACACCTTC.

This clonotype was detected only a few times. Written as DNA, the CDR3 is TGTGCCAGCAGCTTAGTCGCCAGGTCGGCTGGCTACACCTTC. Protein sequence: CASSLVARSAGYTF. The V and J genes are TRBV7-9 and TRBJ1-2; D is undetermined. The V gene's germline CDR1 is SEHNR and CDR2 FQNEAQ (reference sequence). This CDR3 region has 14 residues. The V gene lost 1 base and the J gene lost 7 bases, with 13 bases spanning the gap.

This clonotype was counted ten times or more. This chain joins TRBV12-3 or TRBV12-4 and TRBJ2-7; no clear D. This CDR3 contains 13 residues. The V and J ends lost 6 bases and 5 bases respectively, with 14 bases between them. CDR3 in DNA: TGTGCCAGCAGCCCCGGTATGTACCACGAGCAGTACTTC. The encoded protein is CASSPGMYHEQYF.

The genes are TRBV11-2 and TRBJ1-2; 8 bases map to TRBD1. This CDR3 comprises 17 residues. Per the germline V gene, CDR1 is SGHAT and CDR2 is FQNNGV. The V gene end was trimmed by 3 bases and the J gene end by 5 bases; junction bases not matched to a gene: 14. The CDR3 loop is CASSLSKGTGSLYGYTF. CDR3 bases: TGTGCCAGCAGCTTGTCGAAAGGGACAGGTTCTCTTTATGGCTACACCTTC.

This clonotype was seen a handful of times. V usage is TRBV5-1 and J usage is TRBJ1-1; a weak D match, TRBD1 (5 bases). V was pared by 4 bases and J by 0 bases, with 13 bases between. CDR3 length: 15 amino acids. Germline V CDR1 and CDR2: SGHRS, YFSETQ. The CDR3 DNA follows: TGCGCCAGCAGCACCGGGACGGACATGAACACTGAAGCTTTCTTT. Encoded protein: CASSTGTDMNTEAFF.

This clonotype was picked up a small number of times. The chain uses TRBV9 and TRBJ1-2, with TRBD1 as a possible D gene (5 bases). Germline CDR1 is SGDLS and CDR2 is YYNGEE. Trimming left V 0 bases short and J 2 bases short, with 14 bases between. The CDR3 is made up of 16 amino acids. CDR3 bases: TGTGCCAGCAGCGTAGGGGGGATCCGGGGGAACTATGGCTACACCTTC. Encoded protein: CASSVGGIRGNYGYTF.

This clonotype was seen only once. V is TRBV5-6 and J is TRBJ2-5, with 9 nucleotides matching TRBD1. This CDR3 comprises 17 residues. Germline values: CDR1 SGHDT, CDR2 YYEEEE. J gave up 2 bases and V 0 bases, and 8 bases lay outside the gene matches. The CDR3 is CASSLGRGQGEQETQYF. The CDR3 DNA follows: TGTGCCAGCAGCTTGGGACGGGGACAGGGCGAACAAGAGACCCAGTACTTC. Full variable domain (missing parts from reference TRBV5-6 and TRBJ2-5): DAGVTQSPTHLIKTRGQQVTLRCSPKSGHDTVSWYQQALGQGPQFIFQYYEEEERQRGNFPDRFSGHQFPNYSSELNVNALLLGDSALYLCASSLGRGQGEQETQYFGPGTRLLVL.

This clonotype was observed a few times. V and J are TRBV18 and TRBJ2-1; 11 nucleotides align to TRBD2. Germline lookup yields CDR1 KGHSH and CDR2 LQKENI. CDR3 length: 16 residues. With V trimmed by 3 bases and J by 6 bases, 7 bases remained unmatched. The CDR3 DNA sequence: TGTGCCAGCTCACCGCGAACTAGCGGGAGATTCAATGAGCAGTTCTTC. Translation gives CASSPRTSGRFNEQFF.